What follows is one TCR beta chain and its context. The time point here: pretreatment peripheral blood. Only in-frame clones appear in the TCRdb table, and some are missing; sequencing was by immunoSEQ multiplex PCR. The table has 60,000 to 75,000 clones, more than 75% seen once. The sample comes from a study of PD-L1 blockade in urothelial cancer. This CDR3 comprises 13 residues. CDR1 and CDR2 (germline): PRHDT, FYEKMQ (reference sequence). V lost 5 bases and J lost 6, with 12 bases in between. The receptor was derived from a man between 60 and 75 years old with urothelial cancer. This rearrangement joins TRBV13 to TRBJ2-3, with a possible D match to TRBD1 (5 bases). The sample was PBMCs, taken around atezolizumab (anti-PD-L1) treatment. CDR3 amino acids: CASSPTGSDTQYF. CDR3 nucleotide sequence: TGTGCCAGCAGCCCAACAGGATCGGATACGCAGTATTTT. The variable domain in full, with the rest retrieved from reference TRBV13 and TRBJ2-3, is AAGVIQSPRHLIKEKRETATLKCYPIPRHDTVYWYQQGPGQDPQFLISFYEKMQSDKGSIPDRFSAQQFSDYHSELNMSSLELGDSALYFCASSPTGSDTQYFGPGTRLTVL.